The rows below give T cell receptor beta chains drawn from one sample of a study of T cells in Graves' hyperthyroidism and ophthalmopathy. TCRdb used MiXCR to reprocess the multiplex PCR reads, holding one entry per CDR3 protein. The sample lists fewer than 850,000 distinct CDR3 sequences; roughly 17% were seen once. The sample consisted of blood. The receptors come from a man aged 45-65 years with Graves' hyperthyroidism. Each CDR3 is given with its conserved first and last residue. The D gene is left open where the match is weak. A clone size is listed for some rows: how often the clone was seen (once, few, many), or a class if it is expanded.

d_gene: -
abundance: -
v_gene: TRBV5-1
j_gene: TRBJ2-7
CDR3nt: TGCGCCAGCAGCTCGCCCAGCTCCTACGAGCAGTACTTC
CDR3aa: CASSSPSSYEQYF

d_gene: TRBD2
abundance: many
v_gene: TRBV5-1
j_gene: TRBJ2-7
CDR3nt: TGCGCCAGCAGCCCCCCGGGACTAGCTGTTTTCTACGAGCAGTACTTC
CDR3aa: CASSPPGLAVFYEQYF

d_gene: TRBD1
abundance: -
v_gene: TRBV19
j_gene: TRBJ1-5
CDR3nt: TGTGCCAGTAGTCGACCGGGACAGTCATCAATTTACCCCCAGCATTTT
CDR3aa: CASSRPGQSSIYPQHF

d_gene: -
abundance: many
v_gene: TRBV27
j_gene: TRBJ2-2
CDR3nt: TGTGCCAGCAGTTTACACAGGGAGAACACCGGGGAGCTGTTTTTT
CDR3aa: CASSLHRENTGELFF

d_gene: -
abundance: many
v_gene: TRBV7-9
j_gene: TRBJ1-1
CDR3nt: TGTGCCAGCAGCTGGACAGAGAACACTGAAGCTTTCTTT
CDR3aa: CASSWTENTEAFF

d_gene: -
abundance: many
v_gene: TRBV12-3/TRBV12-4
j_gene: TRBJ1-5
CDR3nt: TGTGCCAGCACCCAGACAGATAGCAATCAGCCCCAGCATTTT
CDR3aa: CASTQTDSNQPQHF

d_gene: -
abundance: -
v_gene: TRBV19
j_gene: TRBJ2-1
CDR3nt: TGTGCCAGTAGTATTCCCTTTGGGGTAGGAAATGAGCAGTTCTTC
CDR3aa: CASSIPFGVGNEQFF

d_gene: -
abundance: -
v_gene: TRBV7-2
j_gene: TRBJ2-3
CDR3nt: TGTGCCAGCAGCTTAGTGGCCGCAGGAAGCACAGATACGCAGTATTTT
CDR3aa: CASSLVAAGSTDTQYF

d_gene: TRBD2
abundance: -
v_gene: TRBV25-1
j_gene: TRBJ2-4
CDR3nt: TGTGCCAGCAGTGAATTGGGGACTAGCGGGAGCCGGGAGGCCAAAAACATTCAGTACTTC
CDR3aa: CASSELGTSGSREAKNIQYF

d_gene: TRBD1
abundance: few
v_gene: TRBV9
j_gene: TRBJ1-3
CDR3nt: TGTGCCAGCAGCTCATCAGGGGGGGGGCCTGGAAACACCATATATTTT
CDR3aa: CASSSSGGGPGNTIYF

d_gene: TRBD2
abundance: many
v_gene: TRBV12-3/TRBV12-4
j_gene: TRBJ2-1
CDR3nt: TGTGCCAGCAGTTTAGCGACCGGGACTAGCGGAGGTTCCTACAATGAGCAGTTCTTC
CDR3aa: CASSLATGTSGGSYNEQFF

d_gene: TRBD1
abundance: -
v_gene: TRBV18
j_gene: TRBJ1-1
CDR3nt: TGTGCCAGCTCACCACCGAATTCAGGGGGAGAGATAGTACGGACTGAAGCTTTCTTT
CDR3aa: CASSPPNSGGEIVRTEAFF

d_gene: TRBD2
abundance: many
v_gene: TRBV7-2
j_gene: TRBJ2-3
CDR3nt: TGTGCCAGCAGCTTAGGGACTAGCGGGAGGGGAGATACGCAGTATTTT
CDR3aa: CASSLGTSGRGDTQYF

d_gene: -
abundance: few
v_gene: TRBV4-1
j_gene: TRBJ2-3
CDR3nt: TGCGCCAGCAGCGGCCCTAGCGAGCGCACAGATACGCAGTATTTT
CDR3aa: CASSGPSERTDTQYF

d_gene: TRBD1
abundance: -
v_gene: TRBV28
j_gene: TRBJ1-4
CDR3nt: TGTGCCAGCGCCGGGACAGATGATGAAAAACTGTTTTTT
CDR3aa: CASAGTDDEKLFF

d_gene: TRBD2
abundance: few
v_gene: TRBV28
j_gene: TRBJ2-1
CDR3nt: TGTGCCCTGGGGGAGGGCCGCTATGAGCAGTTCTTC
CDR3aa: CALGEGRYEQFF

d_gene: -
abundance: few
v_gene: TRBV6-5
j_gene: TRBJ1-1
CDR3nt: TGTGCCAGCAGTCCGCTTTTAGGAAACACTGAAGCTTTCTTT
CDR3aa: CASSPLLGNTEAFF

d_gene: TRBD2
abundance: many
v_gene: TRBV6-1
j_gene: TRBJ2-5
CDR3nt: TGTGCCAGACTAGCGGGAGTAGACCCAGAGACCCAGTACTTC
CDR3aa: CARLAGVDPETQYF

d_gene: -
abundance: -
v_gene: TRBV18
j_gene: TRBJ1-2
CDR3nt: TGTGCCAGCTCACCACCCCCCACACCTGTCCAATCTGGCTACACCTTC
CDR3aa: CASSPPPTPVQSGYTF

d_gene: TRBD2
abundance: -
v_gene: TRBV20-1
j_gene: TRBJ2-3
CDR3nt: TGCAGTGCTAGAGTTGGTAGCGGGAGAGGCCAGGATACGCAGTATTTT
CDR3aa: CSARVGSGRGQDTQYF

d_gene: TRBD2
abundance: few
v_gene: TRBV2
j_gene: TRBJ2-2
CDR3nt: TGTGCCAGCACGGGACTAGCGACGAACACCGGGGAGCTGTTTTTT
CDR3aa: CASTGLATNTGELFF

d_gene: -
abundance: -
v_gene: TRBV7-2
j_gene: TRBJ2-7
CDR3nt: TGTGCCAGCAGCCGAGAGGACAGACCTCGCTACGAGCACTACTTC
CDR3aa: CASSREDRPRYEHYF

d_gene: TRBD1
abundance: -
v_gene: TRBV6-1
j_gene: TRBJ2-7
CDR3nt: TGTGCCAGCAGAACGGGACAGGGCAACGAGCAGTACTTC
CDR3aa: CASRTGQGNEQYF

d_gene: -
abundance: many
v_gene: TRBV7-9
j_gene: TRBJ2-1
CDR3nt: TGTGCCAGCAGCTTAGATACAGCGCTCTCCTACAATGAGCAGTTCTTC
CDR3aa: CASSLDTALSYNEQFF

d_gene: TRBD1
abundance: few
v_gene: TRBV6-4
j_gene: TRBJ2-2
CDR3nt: TGTGCCAGCAGAGCCTACCCCGGGACAGGGGCCGGGGAGCTGTTTTTT
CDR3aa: CASRAYPGTGAGELFF

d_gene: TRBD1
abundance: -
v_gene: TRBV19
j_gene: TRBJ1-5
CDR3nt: TGTGCCGGTAGTATAACAGGGGCGTCCAATCAGCCCCAGCATTTT
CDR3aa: CAGSITGASNQPQHF

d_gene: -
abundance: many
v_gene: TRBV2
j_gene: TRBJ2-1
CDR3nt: TGTGCCAGCTTCAGGGAATCCTACAATGAGCAGTTCTTC
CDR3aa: CASFRESYNEQFF

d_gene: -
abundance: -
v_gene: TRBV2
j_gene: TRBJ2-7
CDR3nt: TGTACCAGCAAACCAGGTTCCTACGAGCAGTACTTC
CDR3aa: CTSKPGSYEQYF

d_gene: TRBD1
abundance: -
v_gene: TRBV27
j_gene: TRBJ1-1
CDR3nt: TGTGCCAGCAGTTTTTCGCGGGCCGGGACAGCTGAAGCTTTCTTT
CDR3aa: CASSFSRAGTAEAFF

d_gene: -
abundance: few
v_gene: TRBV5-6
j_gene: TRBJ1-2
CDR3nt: TGTGCCAGCAGCTTCGAGATATCCAACCTAGAAGGCTACACCTTC
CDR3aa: CASSFEISNLEGYTF

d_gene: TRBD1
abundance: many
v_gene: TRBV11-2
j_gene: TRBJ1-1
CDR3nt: TGTGCCAGCAGCCCGACCGGACAGGGGGCTGAAGCTTTCTTT
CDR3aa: CASSPTGQGAEAFF

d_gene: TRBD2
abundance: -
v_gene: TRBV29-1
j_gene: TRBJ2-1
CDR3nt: TGCAGCGTTGCCGAAATAGCGGGGACCGGACTTCTTACCTACAATGAGCAGTTCTTC
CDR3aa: CSVAEIAGTGLLTYNEQFF

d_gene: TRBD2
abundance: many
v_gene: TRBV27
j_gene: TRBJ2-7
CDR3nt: TGTGCCAGCAGTTTCCTCAGTAGCGGGAGTCGGGGAGGCGAGCAGTACTTC
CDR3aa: CASSFLSSGSRGGEQYF

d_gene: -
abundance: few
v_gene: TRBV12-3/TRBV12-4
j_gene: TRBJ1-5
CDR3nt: TGTGCCAGCAGTTTAGTCGGTTTTGATCAGCCCCAGCATTTT
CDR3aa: CASSLVGFDQPQHF

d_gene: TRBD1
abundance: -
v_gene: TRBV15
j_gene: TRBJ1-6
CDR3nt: TGTGCCGCCGCCACAGGGGGTATACGAAGTTCACCCCTCTACTTT
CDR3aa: CAAATGGIRSSPLYF

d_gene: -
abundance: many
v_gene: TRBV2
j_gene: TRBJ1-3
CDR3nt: TGTGCCAGCAGTGACCTTGACAGAAACTCTGGAAACACCATATATTTT
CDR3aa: CASSDLDRNSGNTIYF

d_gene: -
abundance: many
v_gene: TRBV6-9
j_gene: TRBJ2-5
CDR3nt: TGTGCCAGCAGGAAAGGCGACGCCCAAGAGACCCAGTACTTC
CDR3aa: CASRKGDAQETQYF

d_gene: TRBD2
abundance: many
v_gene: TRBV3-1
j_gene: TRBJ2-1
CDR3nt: TGTGCCAGCAGCCCACGGACTAGCGGGGGGGGTAATGAGCAGTTCTTC
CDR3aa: CASSPRTSGGGNEQFF

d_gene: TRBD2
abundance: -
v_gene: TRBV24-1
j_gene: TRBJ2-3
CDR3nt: TGTGCCACCAGTCCGAGGTCGTTACTAGCGGGAGGTAAAGATACGCAGTATTTT
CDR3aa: CATSPRSLLAGGKDTQYF

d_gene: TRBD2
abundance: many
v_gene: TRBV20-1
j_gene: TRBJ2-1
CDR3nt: TGCAGTGCTAGACGGGCGGGAGTGGGCTACAATGAGCAGTTCTTC
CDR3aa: CSARRAGVGYNEQFF

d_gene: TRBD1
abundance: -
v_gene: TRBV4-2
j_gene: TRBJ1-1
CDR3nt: TGTGCCAGCAGCCAAGAGGGGGTGGGGACAGGACGGCCTGAAGCTTTCTTT
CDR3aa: CASSQEGVGTGRPEAFF

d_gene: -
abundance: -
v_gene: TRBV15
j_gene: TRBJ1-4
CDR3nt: TGTGCCACCAGCACCGGGGCTAATGAAAAACTGTTTTTT
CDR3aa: CATSTGANEKLFF

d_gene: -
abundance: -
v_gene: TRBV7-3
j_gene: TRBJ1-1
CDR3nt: TGTGCCAGCACCTTACTCTGGGCCAGTGCGGACACTGAAGCTTTCTTT
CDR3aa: CASTLLWASADTEAFF

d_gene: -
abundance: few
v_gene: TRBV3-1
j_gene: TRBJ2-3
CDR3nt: TGTGCCAGCAGCCAAGAAAGGGTACTCAGGCGACCGACTAGCACAGATACGCAGTATTTT
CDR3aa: CASSQERVLRRPTSTDTQYF

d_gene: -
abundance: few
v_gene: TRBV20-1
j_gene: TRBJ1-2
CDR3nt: TGCAGTGCCATAGGTTCGGGGGGGGCTAACTATGGCTACACCTTC
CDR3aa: CSAIGSGGANYGYTF

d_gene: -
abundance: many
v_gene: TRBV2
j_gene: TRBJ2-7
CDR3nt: TGTGCCAGCAGTCCTCGGGGTGGCAGGGCCTACGAGCAGTACTTC
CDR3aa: CASSPRGGRAYEQYF

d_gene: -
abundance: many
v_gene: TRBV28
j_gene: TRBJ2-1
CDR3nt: TGTGCCAGCAGAGGGGAAATCGGTCGAGTTGAGCAGTTCTTC
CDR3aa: CASRGEIGRVEQFF

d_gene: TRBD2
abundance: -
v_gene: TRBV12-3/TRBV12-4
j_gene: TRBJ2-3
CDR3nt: TGTGCCAGCAGTTTGGGGAGGTTAGCGGGGGGACCGCTCTCGACAGATACGCAGTATTTT
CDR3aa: CASSLGRLAGGPLSTDTQYF

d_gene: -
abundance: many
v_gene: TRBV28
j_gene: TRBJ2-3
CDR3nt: TGTGCCAGCAGTTCGGTTAGCACAGATACGCAGTATTTT
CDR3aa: CASSSVSTDTQYF

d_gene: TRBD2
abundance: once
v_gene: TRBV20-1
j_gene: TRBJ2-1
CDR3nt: TGCAGTGCGGCCCCGGCGGGAGGGCCTTCTTATGAGCAGTTCTTC
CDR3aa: CSAAPAGGPSYEQFF

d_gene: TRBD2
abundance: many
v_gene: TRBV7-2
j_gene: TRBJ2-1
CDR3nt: TGTGCCAGCAGCCCCCGGACTAGCGGGATTCATCCCCACAATGAGCAGTTCTTC
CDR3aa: CASSPRTSGIHPHNEQFF

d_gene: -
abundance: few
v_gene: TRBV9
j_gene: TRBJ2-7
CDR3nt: TGTGCCAGCAGCGTAAAGGGGGTAGGTGAGCAGTACTTC
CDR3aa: CASSVKGVGEQYF

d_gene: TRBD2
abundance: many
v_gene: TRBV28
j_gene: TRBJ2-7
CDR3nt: TGTGCCAGCAGTCGGACTAGCGGGAGGAACGAGCAGTACTTC
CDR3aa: CASSRTSGRNEQYF

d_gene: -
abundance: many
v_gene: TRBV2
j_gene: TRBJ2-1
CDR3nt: TGTGCCAGCAGGAGGTGGGAGTTAGCTGGCAATGAGCAGTTCTTC
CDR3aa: CASRRWELAGNEQFF